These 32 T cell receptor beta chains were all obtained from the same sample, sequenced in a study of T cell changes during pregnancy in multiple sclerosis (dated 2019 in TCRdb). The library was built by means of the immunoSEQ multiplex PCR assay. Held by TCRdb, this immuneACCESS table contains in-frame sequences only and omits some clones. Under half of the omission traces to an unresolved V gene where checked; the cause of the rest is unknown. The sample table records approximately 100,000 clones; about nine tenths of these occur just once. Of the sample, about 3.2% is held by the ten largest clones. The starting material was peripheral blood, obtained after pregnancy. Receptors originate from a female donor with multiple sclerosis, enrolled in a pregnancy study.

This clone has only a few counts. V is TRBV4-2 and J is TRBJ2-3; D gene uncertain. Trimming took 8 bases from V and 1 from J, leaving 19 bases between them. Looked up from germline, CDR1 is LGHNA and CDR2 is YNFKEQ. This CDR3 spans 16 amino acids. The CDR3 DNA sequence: TGTGCCAGCCTCCCTGGTTTAGCCGTGCGCACAGATACGCAGTATTTT. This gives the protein CASLPGLAVRTDTQYF.

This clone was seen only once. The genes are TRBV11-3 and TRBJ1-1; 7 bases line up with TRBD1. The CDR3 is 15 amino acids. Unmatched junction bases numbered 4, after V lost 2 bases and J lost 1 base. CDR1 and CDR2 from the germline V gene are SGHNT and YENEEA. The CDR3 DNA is TGTGCCAGCAGCTTATCGGGGACAGCGAACACTGAAGCTTTCTTT. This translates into CASSLSGTANTEAFF.

The DNA for the CDR3 is TGTGCCACCAGCAGATCCCGGACTAGCGGGGGCTCCTACAATGAGCAGTTCTTC. Its translation is CATSRSRTSGGSYNEQFF. The gene calls are TRBV15 and TRBJ2-1; TRBD2 agrees at 13 bases. The CDR3 runs 18 residues. Germline V gene lookup returns CDR1 LNHNV and CDR2 YYDKDF (reference sequence). After removal of 2 bases from V and 0 bases from J, the junction contained 4 bases not matched to a gene.

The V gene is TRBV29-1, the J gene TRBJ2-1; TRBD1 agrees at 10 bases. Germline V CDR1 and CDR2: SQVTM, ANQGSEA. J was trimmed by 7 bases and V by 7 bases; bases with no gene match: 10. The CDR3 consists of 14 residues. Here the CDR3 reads CSGRGTGVANEQFF. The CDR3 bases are TGCAGCGGTAGGGGGACAGGGGTAGCAAATGAGCAGTTCTTC.

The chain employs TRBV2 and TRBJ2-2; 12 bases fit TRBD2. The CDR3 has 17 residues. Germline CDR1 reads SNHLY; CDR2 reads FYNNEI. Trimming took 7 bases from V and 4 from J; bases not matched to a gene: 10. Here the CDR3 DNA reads TGTGCCAGCACGTTTCTAGCGGGGGGGCAGGGCACCGGGGAGCTGTTTTTT. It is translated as CASTFLAGGQGTGELFF.

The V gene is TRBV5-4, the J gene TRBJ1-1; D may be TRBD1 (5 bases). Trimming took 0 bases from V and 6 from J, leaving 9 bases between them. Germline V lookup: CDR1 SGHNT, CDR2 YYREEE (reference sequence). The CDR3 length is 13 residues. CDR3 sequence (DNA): TGTGCCAGCAGCTTGGAAAGGGGCGCTGAAGCTTTCTTT. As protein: CASSLERGAEAFF.

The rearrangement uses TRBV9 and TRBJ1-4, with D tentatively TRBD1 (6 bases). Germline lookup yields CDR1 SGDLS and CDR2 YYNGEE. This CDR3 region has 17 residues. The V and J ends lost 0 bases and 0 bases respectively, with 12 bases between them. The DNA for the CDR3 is TGTGCCAGCAGCGTAGGTCAGGGGCGGCCAACTAATGAAAAACTGTTTTTT. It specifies CASSVGQGRPTNEKLFF.

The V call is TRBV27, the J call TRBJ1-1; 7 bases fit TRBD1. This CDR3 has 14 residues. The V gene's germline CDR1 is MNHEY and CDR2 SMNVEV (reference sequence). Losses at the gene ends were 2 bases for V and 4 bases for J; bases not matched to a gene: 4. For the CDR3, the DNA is TGTGCCAGCAGTTTACGACAGGGAGGCACTGAAGCTTTCTTT. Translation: CASSLRQGGTEAFF.

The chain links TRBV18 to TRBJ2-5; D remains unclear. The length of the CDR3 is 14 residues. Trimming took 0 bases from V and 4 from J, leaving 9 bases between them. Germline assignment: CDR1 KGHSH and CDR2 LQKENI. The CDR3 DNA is TGTGCCAGCTCACCACCTTCGGGTAGAGAGACCCAGTACTTC. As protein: CASSPPSGRETQYF. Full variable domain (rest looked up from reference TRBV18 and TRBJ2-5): NAGVMQNPRHLVRRRGQEARLRCSPMKGHSHVYWYRQLPEEGLKFMVYLQKENIIDESGMPKERFSAEFPKEGPSILRIQQVVRGDSAAYFCASSPPSGRETQYFGPGTRLLVL.

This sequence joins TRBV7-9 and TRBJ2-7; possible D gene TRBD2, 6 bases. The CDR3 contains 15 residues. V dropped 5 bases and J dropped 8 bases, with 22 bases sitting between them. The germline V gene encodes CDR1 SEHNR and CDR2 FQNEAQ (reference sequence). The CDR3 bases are TGTGCCAGCAGCCCAAGTAGGACGGGGGAGGTTCAGCAGTACTTC. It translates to CASSPSRTGEVQQYF.

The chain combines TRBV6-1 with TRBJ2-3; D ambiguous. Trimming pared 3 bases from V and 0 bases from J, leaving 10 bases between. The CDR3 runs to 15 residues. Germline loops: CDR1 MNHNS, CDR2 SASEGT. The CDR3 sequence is CASSEYFPSTDTQYF. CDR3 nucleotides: TGTGCCAGCAGTGAGTACTTTCCTAGCACAGATACGCAGTATTTT.

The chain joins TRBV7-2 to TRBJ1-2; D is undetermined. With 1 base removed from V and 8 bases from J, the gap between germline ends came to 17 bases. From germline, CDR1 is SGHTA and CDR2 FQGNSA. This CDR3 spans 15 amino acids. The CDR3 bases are TGTGCCAGCAGCTTAGAGCCAAGGAGGGAGAGGGGCTACACCTTC. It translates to CASSLEPRRERGYTF.

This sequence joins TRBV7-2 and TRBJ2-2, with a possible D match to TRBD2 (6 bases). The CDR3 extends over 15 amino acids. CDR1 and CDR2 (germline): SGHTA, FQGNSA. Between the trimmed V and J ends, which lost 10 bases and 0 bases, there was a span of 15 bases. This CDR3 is CATSRGISNTGELFF. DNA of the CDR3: TGTGCCACCTCCCGGGGGATTTCGAACACCGGGGAGCTGTTTTTT.

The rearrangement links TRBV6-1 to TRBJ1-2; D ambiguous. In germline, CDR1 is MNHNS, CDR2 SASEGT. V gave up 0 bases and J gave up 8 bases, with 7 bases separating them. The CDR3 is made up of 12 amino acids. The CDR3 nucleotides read TGTGCCAGCAGTGAAGCCCGGGGAGGCTACACCTTC. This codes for CASSEARGGYTF.

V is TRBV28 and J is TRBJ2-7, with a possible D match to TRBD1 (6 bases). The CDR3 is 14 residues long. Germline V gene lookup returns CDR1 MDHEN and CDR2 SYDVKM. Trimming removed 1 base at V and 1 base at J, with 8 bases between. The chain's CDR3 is CASSLLDSSYEQYF. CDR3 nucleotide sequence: TGTGCCAGCAGTTTATTGGACAGTTCCTACGAGCAGTACTTC.

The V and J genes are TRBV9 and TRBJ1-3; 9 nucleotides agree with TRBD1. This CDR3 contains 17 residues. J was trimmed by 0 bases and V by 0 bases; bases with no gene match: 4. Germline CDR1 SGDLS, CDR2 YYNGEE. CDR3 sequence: CASSVGTGAFSGNTIYF. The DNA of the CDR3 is TGTGCCAGCAGCGTAGGGACAGGGGCCTTCTCTGGAAACACCATATATTTT. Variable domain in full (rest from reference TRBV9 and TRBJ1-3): DSGVTQTPKHLITATGQRVTLRCSPRSGDLSVYWYQQSLDQGLQFLIQYYNGEERAKGNILERFSAQQFPDLHSELNLSSLELGDSALYFCASSVGTGAFSGNTIYFGEGSWLTVV.

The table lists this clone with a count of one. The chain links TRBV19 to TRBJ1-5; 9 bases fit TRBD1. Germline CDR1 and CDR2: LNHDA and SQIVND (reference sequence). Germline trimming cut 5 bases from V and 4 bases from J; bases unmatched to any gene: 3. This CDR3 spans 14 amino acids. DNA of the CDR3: TGTGCCAGTAGTGGGGACAGGGCGAATCAGCCCCAGCATTTT. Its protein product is CASSGDRANQPQHF.

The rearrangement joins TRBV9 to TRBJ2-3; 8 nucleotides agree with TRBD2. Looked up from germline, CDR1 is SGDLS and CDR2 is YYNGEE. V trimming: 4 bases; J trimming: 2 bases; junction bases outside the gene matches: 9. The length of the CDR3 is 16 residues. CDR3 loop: CASSPTGTRLTDTQYF. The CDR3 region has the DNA TGTGCCAGCAGCCCTACCGGGACTAGGCTCACAGATACGCAGTATTTT.

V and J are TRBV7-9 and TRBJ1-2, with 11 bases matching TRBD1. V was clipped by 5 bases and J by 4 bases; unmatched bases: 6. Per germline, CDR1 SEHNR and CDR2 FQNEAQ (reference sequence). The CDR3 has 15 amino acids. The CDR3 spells CASSPGQGASYGYTF. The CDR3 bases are TGTGCCAGCAGCCCCGGACAGGGGGCATCCTATGGCTACACCTTC.

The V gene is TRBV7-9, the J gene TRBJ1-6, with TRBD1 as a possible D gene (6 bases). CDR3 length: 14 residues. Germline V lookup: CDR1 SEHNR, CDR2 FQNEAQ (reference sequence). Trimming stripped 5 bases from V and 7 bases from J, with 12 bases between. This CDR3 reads CASSLVQGNSPLHF. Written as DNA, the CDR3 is TGTGCCAGCAGCCTCGTCCAGGGGAATTCACCCCTCCACTTT.

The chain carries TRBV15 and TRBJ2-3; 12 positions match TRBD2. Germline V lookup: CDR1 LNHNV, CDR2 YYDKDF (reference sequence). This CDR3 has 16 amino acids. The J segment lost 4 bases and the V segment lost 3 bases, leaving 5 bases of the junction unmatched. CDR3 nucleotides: TGTGCCACCAGCAGCAAACTAGCGGGGGGACCAGATACGCAGTATTTT. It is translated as CATSSKLAGGPDTQYF.

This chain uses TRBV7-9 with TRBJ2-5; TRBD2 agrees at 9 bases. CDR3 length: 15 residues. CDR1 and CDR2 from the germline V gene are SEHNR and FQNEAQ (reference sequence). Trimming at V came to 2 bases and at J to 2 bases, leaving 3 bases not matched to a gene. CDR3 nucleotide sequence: TGTGCCAGCAGCTTAAGAAGCGGGGGGCAAGAGACCCAGTACTTC. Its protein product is CASSLRSGGQETQYF.

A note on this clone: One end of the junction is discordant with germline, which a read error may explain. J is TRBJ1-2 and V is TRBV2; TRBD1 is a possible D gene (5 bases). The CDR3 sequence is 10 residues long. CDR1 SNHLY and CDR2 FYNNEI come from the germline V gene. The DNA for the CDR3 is TGTGCCAGCTCTAGGGGCAGGGAGGAGTTC. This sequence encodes CASSRGREEF.

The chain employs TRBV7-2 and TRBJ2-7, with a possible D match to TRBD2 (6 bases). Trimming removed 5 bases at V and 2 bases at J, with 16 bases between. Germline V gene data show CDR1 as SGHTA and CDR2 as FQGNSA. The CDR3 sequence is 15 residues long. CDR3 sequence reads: CASSRQAGLAYEQYF. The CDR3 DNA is TGTGCCAGCAGCCGCCAGGCGGGGCTCGCCTACGAGCAGTACTTC.

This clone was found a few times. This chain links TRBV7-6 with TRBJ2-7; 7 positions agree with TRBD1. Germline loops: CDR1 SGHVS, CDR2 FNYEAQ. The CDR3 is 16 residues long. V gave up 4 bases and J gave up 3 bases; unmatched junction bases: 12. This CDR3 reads CASSSLPHRGFYEQYF. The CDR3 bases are TGTGCCAGCAGCTCTCTGCCCCACAGGGGATTCTACGAGCAGTACTTC.

DNA for the CDR3: TGTGCCAGCAGCTTCCGTCCGGGACAGGGTAATTCACCCCTCCACTTT. This gives the protein CASSFRPGQGNSPLHF. This chain joins TRBV9 and TRBJ1-6; 9 bases fit TRBD1. J was trimmed by 6 bases and V by 4 bases; bases with no gene match: 8. The CDR3 contains 16 residues. From germline, CDR1 is SGDLS and CDR2 YYNGEE.

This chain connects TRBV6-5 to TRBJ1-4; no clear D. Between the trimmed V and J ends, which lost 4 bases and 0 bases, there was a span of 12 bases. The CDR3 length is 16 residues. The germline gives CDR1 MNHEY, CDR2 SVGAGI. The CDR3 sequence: CASSFGFRATNEKLFF. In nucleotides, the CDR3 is TGTGCCAGCAGTTTCGGGTTTAGAGCAACTAATGAAAAACTGTTTTTT.

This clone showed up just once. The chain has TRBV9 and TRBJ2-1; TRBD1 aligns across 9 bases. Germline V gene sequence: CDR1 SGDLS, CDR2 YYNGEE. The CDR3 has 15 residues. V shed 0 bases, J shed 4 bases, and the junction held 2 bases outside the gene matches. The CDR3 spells CASSVAGQGYNEQFF. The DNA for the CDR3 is TGTGCCAGCAGCGTAGCGGGACAGGGATACAATGAGCAGTTCTTC.

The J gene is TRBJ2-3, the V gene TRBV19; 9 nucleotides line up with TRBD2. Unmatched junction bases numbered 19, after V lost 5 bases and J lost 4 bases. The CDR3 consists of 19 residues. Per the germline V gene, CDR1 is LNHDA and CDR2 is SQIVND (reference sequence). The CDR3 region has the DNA TGTGCCAGTAGTCCGAGTACGGTGTGGGTAGCGGGGGAATCAGATACGCAGTATTTT. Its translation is CASSPSTVWVAGESDTQYF.

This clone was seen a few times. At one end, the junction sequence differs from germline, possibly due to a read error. The CDR3 region is CASSFPGQGGSHEQYF. The DNA of the CDR3 is TGTGCCAGCAGCTTTCCCGGACAGGGGGGCTCCCACGAGCAGTACTTC. The rearrangement uses TRBV13 and TRBJ2-7; 10 positions match TRBD1. CDR3 length equals 16 residues. Germline values: CDR1 PRHDT, CDR2 FYEKMQ (reference sequence).

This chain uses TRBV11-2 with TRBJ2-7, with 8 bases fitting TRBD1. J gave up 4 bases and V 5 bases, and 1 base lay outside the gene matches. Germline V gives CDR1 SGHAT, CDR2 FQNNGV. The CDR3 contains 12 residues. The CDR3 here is CASSRQGYEQYF. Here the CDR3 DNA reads TGTGCCAGCAGCAGACAGGGGTACGAGCAGTACTTC.

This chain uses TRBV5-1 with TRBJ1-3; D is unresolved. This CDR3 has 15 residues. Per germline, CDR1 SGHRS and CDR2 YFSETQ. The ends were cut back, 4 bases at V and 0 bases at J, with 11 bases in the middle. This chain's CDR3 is CASSVKPGSGNTIYF. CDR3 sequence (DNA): TGCGCCAGCAGCGTTAAACCGGGCTCTGGAAACACCATATATTTT. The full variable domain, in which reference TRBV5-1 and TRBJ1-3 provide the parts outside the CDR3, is KAGVTQTPRYLIKTRGQQVTLSCSPISGHRSVSWYQQTPGQGLQFLFEYFSETQRNKGNFPGRFSGRQFSNSRSEMNVSTLELGDSALYLCASSVKPGSGNTIYFGEGSWLTVV.